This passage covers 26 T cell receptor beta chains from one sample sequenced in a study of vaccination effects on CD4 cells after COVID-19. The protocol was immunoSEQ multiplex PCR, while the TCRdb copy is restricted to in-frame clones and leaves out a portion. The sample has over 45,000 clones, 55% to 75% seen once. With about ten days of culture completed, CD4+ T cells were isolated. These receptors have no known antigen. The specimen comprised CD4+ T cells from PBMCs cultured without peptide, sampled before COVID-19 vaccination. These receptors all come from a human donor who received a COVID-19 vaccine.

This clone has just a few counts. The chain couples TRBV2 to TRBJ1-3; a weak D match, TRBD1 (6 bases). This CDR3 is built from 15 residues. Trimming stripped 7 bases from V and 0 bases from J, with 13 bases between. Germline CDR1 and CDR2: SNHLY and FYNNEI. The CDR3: CASKDSFNSGNTIYF. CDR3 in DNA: TGTGCCAGCAAGGACAGCTTTAACTCTGGAAACACCATATATTTT.

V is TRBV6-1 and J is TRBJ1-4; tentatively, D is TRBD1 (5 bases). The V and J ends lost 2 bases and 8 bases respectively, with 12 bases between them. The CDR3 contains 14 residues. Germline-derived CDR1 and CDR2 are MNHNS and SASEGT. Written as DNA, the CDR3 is TGTGCCAGCAGTGAAAGTCAGGGTCGGGAAAAACTGTTTTTT. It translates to CASSESQGREKLFF.

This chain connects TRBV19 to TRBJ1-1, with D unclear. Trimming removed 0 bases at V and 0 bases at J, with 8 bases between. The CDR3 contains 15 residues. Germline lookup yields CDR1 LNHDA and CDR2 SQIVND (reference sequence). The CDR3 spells CASSIEGGLNTEAFF. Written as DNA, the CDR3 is TGTGCCAGTAGTATAGAAGGAGGTCTGAACACTGAAGCTTTCTTT.

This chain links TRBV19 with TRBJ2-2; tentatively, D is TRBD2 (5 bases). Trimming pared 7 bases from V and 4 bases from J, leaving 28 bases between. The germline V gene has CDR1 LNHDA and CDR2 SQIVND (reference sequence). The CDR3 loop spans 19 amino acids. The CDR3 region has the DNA TGTGCCAGTACGACTCACAGACTGACTAATATGCGACTCACCGGGGAGCTGTTTTTT. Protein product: CASTTHRLTNMRLTGELFF. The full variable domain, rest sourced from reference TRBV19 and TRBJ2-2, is DGGITQSPKYLFRKEGQNVTLSCEQNLNHDAMYWYRQDPGQGLRLIYYSQIVNDFQKGDIAEGYSVSREKKESFPLTVTSAQKNPTAFYLCASTTHRLTNMRLTGELFFGEGSRLTVL.

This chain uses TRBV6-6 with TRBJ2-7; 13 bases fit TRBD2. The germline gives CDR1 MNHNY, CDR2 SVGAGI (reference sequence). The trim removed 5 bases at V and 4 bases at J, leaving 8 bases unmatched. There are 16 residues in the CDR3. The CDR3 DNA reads TGTGCCAGCAGTACCCTGGGACTAGCGGGAAGTTACGAGCAGTACTTC. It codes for CASSTLGLAGSYEQYF.

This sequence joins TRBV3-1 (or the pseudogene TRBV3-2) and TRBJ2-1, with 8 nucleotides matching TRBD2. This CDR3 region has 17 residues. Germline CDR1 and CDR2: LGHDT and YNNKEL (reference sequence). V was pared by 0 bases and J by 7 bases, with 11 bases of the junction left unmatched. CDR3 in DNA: TGTGCCAGCAGCCAAGATTGGCTAGCGGGTAGGGGTAATGAGCAGTTCTTC. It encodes CASSQDWLAGRGNEQFF.

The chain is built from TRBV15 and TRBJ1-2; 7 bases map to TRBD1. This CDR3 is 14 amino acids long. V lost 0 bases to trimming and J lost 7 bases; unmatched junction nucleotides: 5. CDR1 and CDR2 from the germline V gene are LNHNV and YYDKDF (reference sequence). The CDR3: CATSRDRTGGGYTF. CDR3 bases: TGTGCCACCAGCAGAGATCGGACAGGAGGTGGCTACACCTTC.

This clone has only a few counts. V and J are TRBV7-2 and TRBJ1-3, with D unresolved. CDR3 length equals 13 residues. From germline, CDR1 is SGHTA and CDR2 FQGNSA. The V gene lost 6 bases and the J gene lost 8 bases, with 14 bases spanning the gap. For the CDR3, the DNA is TGTGCCAGCAGACCTCCTTCGGGAGACACCATATATTTT. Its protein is CASRPPSGDTIYF.

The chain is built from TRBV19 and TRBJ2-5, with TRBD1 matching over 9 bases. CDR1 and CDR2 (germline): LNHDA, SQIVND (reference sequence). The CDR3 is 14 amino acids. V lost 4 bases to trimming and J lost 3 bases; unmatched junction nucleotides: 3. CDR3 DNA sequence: TGTGCCAGTAGTAGAGGACAGGGGAAAGAGACCCAGTACTTC. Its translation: CASSRGQGKETQYF. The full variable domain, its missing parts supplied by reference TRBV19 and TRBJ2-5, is DGGITQSPKYLFRKEGQNVTLSCEQNLNHDAMYWYRQDPGQGLRLIYYSQIVNDFQKGDIAEGYSVSREKKESFPLTVTSAQKNPTAFYLCASSRGQGKETQYFGPGTRLLVL.

The CDR3 DNA follows: TGTGCCAGCAGCTCAGGTCTCAATGAGCAGTTCTTC. Translation: CASSSGLNEQFF. The chain uses TRBV7-2 and TRBJ2-1, with D unclear. V dropped 4 bases and J dropped 6 bases, with 7 bases sitting between them. Germline CDR1 is SGHTA and CDR2 is FQGNSA. The CDR3 consists of 12 residues. The variable domain in full, with the rest retrieved from reference TRBV7-2 and TRBJ2-1, is GAGVSQSPSNKVTEKGKDVELRCDPISGHTALYWYRQSLGQGLEFLIYFQGNSAPDKSGLPSDRFSAERTGGSVSTLTIQRTQQEDSAVYLCASSSGLNEQFFGPGTRLTVL.

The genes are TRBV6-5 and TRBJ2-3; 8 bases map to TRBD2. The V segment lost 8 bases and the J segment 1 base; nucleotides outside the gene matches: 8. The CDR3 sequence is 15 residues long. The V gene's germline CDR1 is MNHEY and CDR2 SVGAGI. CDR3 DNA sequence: TGTGCCAGCGGGTGGTATAGCGGGGGCACAGATACGCAGTATTTT. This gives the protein CASGWYSGGTDTQYF.

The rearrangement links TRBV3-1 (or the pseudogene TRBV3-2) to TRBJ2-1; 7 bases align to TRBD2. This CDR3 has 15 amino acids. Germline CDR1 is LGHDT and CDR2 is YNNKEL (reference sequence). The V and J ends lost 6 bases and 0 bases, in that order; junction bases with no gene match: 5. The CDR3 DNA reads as TGTGCCAGCAGTCGAGCGGGAAACTCCTACAATGAGCAGTTCTTC. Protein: CASSRAGNSYNEQFF.

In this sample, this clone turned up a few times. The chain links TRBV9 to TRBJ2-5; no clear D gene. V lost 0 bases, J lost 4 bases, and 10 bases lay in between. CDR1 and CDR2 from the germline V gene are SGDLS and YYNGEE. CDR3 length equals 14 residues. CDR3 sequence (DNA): TGTGCCAGCAGCGTAGCCCCGGGCCGAGAGACCCAGTACTTC. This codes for CASSVAPGRETQYF.

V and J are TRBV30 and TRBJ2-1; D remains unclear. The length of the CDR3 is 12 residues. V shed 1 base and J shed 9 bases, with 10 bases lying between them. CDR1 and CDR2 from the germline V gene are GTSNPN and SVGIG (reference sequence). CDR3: CAWSATGAEQFF. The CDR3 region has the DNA TGTGCCTGGAGTGCCACTGGCGCTGAGCAGTTCTTC.

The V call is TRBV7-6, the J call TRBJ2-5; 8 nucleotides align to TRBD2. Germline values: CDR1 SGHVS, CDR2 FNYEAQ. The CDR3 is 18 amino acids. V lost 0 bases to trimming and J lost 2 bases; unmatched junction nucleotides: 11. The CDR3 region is CASSLASFGSGGQETQYF. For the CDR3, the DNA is TGTGCCAGCAGCTTAGCCTCCTTCGGATCGGGGGGGCAAGAGACCCAGTACTTC.

This chain's CDR3 is CASSGTVYGYTF. CDR3 bases: TGTGCCAGCAGTGGGACAGTTTATGGCTACACCTTC. The rearrangement uses TRBV25-1 and TRBJ1-2; D possibly corresponds to TRBD1 (6 bases). The V end was cut by 4 bases, the J end by 5 bases, with 8 bases between. The CDR3 sequence is 12 residues long. Germline V gene sequence: CDR1 MGHDK, CDR2 SYGVNS.

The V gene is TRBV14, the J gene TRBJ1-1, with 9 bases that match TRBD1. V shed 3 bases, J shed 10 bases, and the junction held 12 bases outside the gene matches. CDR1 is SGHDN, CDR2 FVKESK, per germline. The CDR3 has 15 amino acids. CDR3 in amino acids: CASSQAMTGGIGAFF. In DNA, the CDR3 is TGTGCCAGCAGCCAGGCCATGACAGGGGGAATTGGAGCTTTCTTT.

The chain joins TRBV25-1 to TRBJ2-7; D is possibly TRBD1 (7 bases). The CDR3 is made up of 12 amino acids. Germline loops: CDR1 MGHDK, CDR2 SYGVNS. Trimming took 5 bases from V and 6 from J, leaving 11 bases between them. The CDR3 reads CASSPQGGEQYF. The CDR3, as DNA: TGTGCCAGCAGTCCCCAGGGGGGCGAGCAGTACTTC.

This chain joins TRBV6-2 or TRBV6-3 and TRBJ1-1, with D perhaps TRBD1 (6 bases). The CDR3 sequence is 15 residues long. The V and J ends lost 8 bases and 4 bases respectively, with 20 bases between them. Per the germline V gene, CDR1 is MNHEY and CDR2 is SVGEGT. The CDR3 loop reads CASGHPMRGGTEAFF. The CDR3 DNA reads TGTGCCAGCGGCCATCCGATGAGGGGGGGCACTGAAGCTTTCTTT.

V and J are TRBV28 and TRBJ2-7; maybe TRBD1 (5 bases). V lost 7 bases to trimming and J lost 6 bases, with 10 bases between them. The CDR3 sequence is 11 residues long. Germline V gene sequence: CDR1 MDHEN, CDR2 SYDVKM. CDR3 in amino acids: CASTPGIEQYF. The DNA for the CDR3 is TGTGCCAGCACTCCAGGGATCGAGCAGTACTTC.

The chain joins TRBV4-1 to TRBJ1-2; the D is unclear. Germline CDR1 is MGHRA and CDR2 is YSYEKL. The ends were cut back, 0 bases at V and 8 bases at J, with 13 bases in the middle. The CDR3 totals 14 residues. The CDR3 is CASSQDPRPRGYTF. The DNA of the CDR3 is TGCGCCAGCAGCCAAGATCCCCGCCCTAGGGGCTACACCTTC.

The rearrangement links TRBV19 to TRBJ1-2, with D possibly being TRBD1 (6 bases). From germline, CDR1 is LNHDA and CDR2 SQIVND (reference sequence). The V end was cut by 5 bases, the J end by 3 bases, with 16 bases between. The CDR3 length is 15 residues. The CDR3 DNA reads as TGTGCCAGTAGTCCTCAAGGCCAGGGGCACTATGGCTACACCTTC. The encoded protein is CASSPQGQGHYGYTF.

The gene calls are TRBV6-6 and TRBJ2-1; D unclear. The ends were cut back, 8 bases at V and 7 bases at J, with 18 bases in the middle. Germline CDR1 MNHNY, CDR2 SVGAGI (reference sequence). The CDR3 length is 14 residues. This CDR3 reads CASSDPFDGNEQFF. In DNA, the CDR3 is TGTGCCAGCTCGGATCCTTTTGATGGAAATGAGCAGTTCTTC.

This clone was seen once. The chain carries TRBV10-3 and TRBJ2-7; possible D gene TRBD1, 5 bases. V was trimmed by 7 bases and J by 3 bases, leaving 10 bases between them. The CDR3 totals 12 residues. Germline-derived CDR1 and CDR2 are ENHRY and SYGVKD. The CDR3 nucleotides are TGTGCCATCAAGGGCAGGGACTACGAGCAGTACTTC. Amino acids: CAIKGRDYEQYF.

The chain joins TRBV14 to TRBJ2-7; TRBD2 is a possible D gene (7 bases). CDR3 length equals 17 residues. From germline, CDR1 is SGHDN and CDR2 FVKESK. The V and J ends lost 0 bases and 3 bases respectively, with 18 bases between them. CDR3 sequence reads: CASSQEGWGGGNYEQYF. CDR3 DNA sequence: TGTGCCAGCAGCCAAGAAGGCTGGGGAGGGGGGAACTACGAGCAGTACTTC.

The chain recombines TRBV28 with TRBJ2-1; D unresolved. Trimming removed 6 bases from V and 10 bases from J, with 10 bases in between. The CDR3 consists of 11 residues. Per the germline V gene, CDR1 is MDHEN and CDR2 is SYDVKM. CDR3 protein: CASRSPREQFF. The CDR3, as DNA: TGTGCCAGCAGATCACCCAGGGAGCAGTTCTTC. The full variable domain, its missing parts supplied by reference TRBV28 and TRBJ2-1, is DVKVTQSSRYLVKRTGEKVFLECVQDMDHENMFWYRQDPGLGLRLIYFSYDVKMKEKGDIPEGYSVSREKKERFSLILESASTNQTSMYLCASRSPREQFFGPGTRLTVL.